The source of this T cell receptor (beta chain) is a study of blood T cell repertoires in COVID-19 (TCRdb year 2020). With regard to the full study: Collaborator samples came from the United States, Italy and Spain and covered acute and convalescent phases of COVID-19. The material from the prospective study consisted of cDNA or gDNA derived from T cells, B-cell-depleted T cells, or PBMCs. Deeply sampled blood TCRbeta repertoires from subjects exposed to, actively infected with, or recovered from COVID-19 were included in the dataset. A freely available public database, intended as a resource for researchers studying the immune response to SARS-CoV-2, is where the repertoires were released. The samples were drawn from the first 160 participants of the ongoing ImmuneRACE study and from 950 to 1,500 subjects provided by 6 global collaborators. Nearly every sample came with metadata listing a de-identified subject ID, COVID-19 status, age in years and sex. Where HLA class I and class II types were available, the types were taken from metadata supplied by the sample provider, not from assay-based typing.

TCRbeta CDR3 regions were amplified from genomic DNA by means of the immunoSEQ Assay, a bias-controlled multiplex PCR. Processing in the source paper ran as follows. Nucleated cell counts per sample were estimated from amplification of reference gene primers within the assay. To quantify the absolute abundance of each unique TCRbeta CDR3 rearrangement, sequence reads were collapsed and filtered. For each sample, productive Simpson clonality was calculated as the square root of Simpson's diversity index across productive rearrangements. This immuneACCESS table, as held by TCRdb, lists in-frame sequences with V and J called but not all clones. Of the missing ones, under half trace to an unresolved V gene in checked studies; the others have no known cause. D and trimming were read from the DNA, whereas the V and J calls and clone size are those reported in that table. The sample table contains 150,000 to 200,000 clones; only one count was recorded for 85% to 95% of them. Roughly 1.9% of the sample is in the top ten clones.

With regard to this clone: Its cognate antigen has yet to be identified. No quality values exist for individual bases; no much larger clone is one base distant.

At the junction V is shortened by 5 bases and J by 4 bases; bases outside the gene matches: 9. CDR1 and CDR2 were assigned from the germline V gene as SGHTA and FQGTGA. The CDR3 measures 16 amino acids from cysteine to phenylalanine. The entry retains the CDR3 DNA only, 48 bases that are in frame from base 1. One collaborating source in Seattle enrolled patients while the patients were actively infected and followed the patients over time throughout the course of disease. Collaborating institutions collected whole blood in K2EDTA tubes following their own protocols. For TCRbeta analysis, collaborator samples were shipped as frozen whole blood, as isolated PBMCs, or as DNA extracted from either sample type. On the study overall, not on this receptor specifically: How much clinical and demographic metadata was included differed by source and by participant, and the metadata was provided uncurated.

This chain joins TRBV7-3 to TRBJ2-2; a stretch of 8 junction bases matches TRBD2. The receptor was isolated from a woman aged 55-75 years with COVID-19, enrolled during active disease. The sample comprised peripheral blood. The DNA sequence is given as TGTGCCAGCAGCCCCCGGGGGGGGCCGGTCACCGGGGAGCTGTTTTTT. Translated, it reads CASSPRGGPVTGELFF.